The T cell receptor (beta chain) under discussion was sequenced for a study of tumor and adjacent non-tumor tissue in lung cancer. On the study more broadly: Histology: about a dozen adenocarcinoma, a couple of squamous cell carcinoma, 1 small cell lung cancer. The patients, 10 to 11 men and roughly 5 women, were about 31 to 85 with stage I to III disease. Notes on the study in general: Significantly higher TCR diversity was found in tumor than normal lung. Tumor repertoires had a smaller top 100 clone share than normal lung.

This sample's RNA came from whole unsorted tissue. Distant lung tissue was collected more than 3 cm away from the tumor edge. The library came from three nested PCR rounds adapted from ARM-PCR protocols. TCRdb re-derived calls from the multiplex PCR reads in MiXCR, one entry per CDR3 protein. The repertoire holds about 90,000 distinct CDR3 sequences, with around 82% as singletons. Details on this clonotype: Its specificity is not known.

The sequence was collected from a woman aged 45 to 65 with non-small cell lung cancer. Input material: distant non-tumor lung tissue.

This CDR3 reads CASSRRGAGGQPQHF. CDR3 bases: TGTGCCAGCAGCCGTAGAGGGGCAGGAGGCCAACCCCAGCATTTT. The genes are TRBV6-5 and TRBJ1-5, with D tentatively TRBD1 (5 bases). This CDR3 comprises 15 residues. In germline, CDR1 is MNHEY, CDR2 SVGAGI. The V and J ends lost 6 bases and 10 bases respectively, with 22 bases between them.